These 10 T cell receptor beta chains originate from one sample sequenced in a study of beta chain features in type 1 diabetes listed by TCRdb under 2018. Libraries were built with the immunoSEQ multiplex PCR assay. The High Capacity cDNA Reverse Transcription Kit was used to reverse transcribe all of the isolated RNA, meaning that expressed TCRB transcripts were what got sequenced. Here the immuneACCESS table is served through TCRdb, limited to in-frame sequences with V and J called. Missing clones are a known gap in these copies; in checked studies unresolved V genes cover under half, and the rest lacks a known reason. Counted in this sample were about 620,000 clones; 15% to 19% of them appeared once. The top ten clones comprise about 0.086% of the sample. The sequencing sample was made of naive CD4+ T cells from blood. This specimen's cell subset or site label, interpreted: true naive CD4+ T cells. The source of these receptors is a man between 18 and 35 years old in good health.

The genes are TRBV11-1 and TRBJ2-3; 9 bases map to TRBD2. The CDR3 is made up of 14 amino acids. After removal of 5 bases from V and 9 bases from J, the junction contained 9 bases not matched to a gene. Germline CDR1 and CDR2: SGHAT and FQDESV (reference sequence). In DNA form, the CDR3 reads TGTGCCAGCAGCAGACTAGCGGCCACTGGCACGCAGTATTTT. Its translation: CASSRLAATGTQYF. Supplemented by reference TRBV11-1 and TRBJ2-3, the full variable domain reads EAEVAQSPRYKITEKSQAVAFWCDPISGHATLYWYRQILGQGPELLVQFQDESVVDDSQLPKDRFSAERLKGVDSTLKIQPAELGDSAMYLCASSRLAATGTQYFGPGTRLTVL.

This chain uses TRBV15 with TRBJ2-7; TRBD2 might be the D (6 bases). Germline values: CDR1 LNHNV, CDR2 YYDKDF (reference sequence). The V gene lost 4 bases and the J gene lost 3 bases, with 13 bases spanning the gap. The CDR3 sequence is 14 residues long. The CDR3 nucleotides read TGTGCCACCAGCACTGTGACTAGTAACTACGAGCAGTACTTC. This codes for CATSTVTSNYEQYF.

V is TRBV4-2 and J is TRBJ2-7; unclear D gene. Per germline, CDR1 LGHNA and CDR2 YNFKEQ. The V gene lost 3 bases and the J gene lost 4 bases, with 19 bases spanning the gap. CDR3 length equals 16 residues. CDR3 region: CASSHRGDAKGYEQYF. The DNA for the CDR3 is TGTGCCAGCAGCCATAGAGGAGATGCGAAGGGTTACGAGCAGTACTTC.

The chain uses TRBV11-2 and TRBJ2-2; 9 nucleotides match TRBD2. V was clipped by 1 base and J by 4 bases; unmatched bases: 1. The CDR3 is 15 residues long. Per the germline V gene, CDR1 is SGHAT and CDR2 is FQNNGV. CDR3 sequence reads: CASSLGLAATGELFF. The CDR3 DNA follows: TGTGCCAGCAGCTTAGGACTAGCGGCCACCGGGGAGCTGTTTTTT. The entire variable domain, with the rest obtained from reference TRBV11-2 and TRBJ2-2, is as follows: EAGVAQSPRYKIIEKRQSVAFWCNPISGHATLYWYQQILGQGPKLLIQFQNNGVVDDSQLPKDRFSAERLKGVDSTLKIQPAKLEDSAVYLCASSLGLAATGELFFGEGSRLTVL.

This clone was picked up a small number of times. The J gene is TRBJ1-1, the V gene TRBV30; no clear D gene. This CDR3 contains 13 residues. V gave up 2 bases and J gave up 1 base, with 8 bases separating them. Per germline, CDR1 GTSNPN and CDR2 SVGIG (reference sequence). CDR3 bases: TGTGCCTGGAGTAGAACAGCGAACACTGAAGCTTTCTTT. Amino acids: CAWSRTANTEAFF.

This clone occurred a few times. This rearrangement joins TRBV5-1 to TRBJ2-3; 9 bases align to TRBD1. There are 16 residues in the CDR3. V lost 5 bases and J lost 2; bases outside the gene matches: 9. Germline V gene lookup returns CDR1 SGHRS and CDR2 YFSETQ. DNA of the CDR3: TGCGCCAGCAGATCGGGACAGGGAACACCCACAGATACGCAGTATTTT. It is translated as CASRSGQGTPTDTQYF. Variable domain in full (rest from reference TRBV5-1 and TRBJ2-3): KAGVTQTPRYLIKTRGQQVTLSCSPISGHRSVSWYQQTPGQGLQFLFEYFSETQRNKGNFPGRFSGRQFSNSRSEMNVSTLELGDSALYLCASRSGQGTPTDTQYFGPGTRLTVL.

The gene calls are TRBV4-1 and TRBJ1-2, with D possibly matching TRBD1 (5 bases). CDR1 MGHRA and CDR2 YSYEKL come from the germline V gene. V gave up 0 bases and J gave up 8 bases, with 19 bases separating them. This CDR3 has 16 amino acids. CDR3 sequence reads: CASSQDPVGGARGYTF. In DNA form, the CDR3 reads TGCGCCAGCAGCCAAGATCCGGTTGGAGGGGCAAGAGGCTACACCTTC.

V is TRBV5-6 and J is TRBJ2-1, with D possibly matching TRBD2 (6 bases). V was pared by 0 bases and J by 4 bases, with 17 bases between. This CDR3 comprises 17 residues. Germline CDR1 SGHDT, CDR2 YYEEEE. The CDR3 DNA reads TGTGCCAGCAGCTTGGCTGGGGGGTGGAGCGGATACAATGAGCAGTTCTTC. It encodes CASSLAGGWSGYNEQFF.

In this sample, this clone turned up a few times. The CDR3 DNA sequence: TGTGCCATCAGGGACACAGTTGCCCCTATTAACACCGGGGAGCTGTTTTTT. It yields the protein CAIRDTVAPINTGELFF. This sequence joins TRBV10-3 and TRBJ2-2, with D perhaps TRBD1 (5 bases). The germline V gene encodes CDR1 ENHRY and CDR2 SYGVKD. The CDR3 loop spans 17 amino acids. Trimming shortened V by 6 bases and J by 2 bases, and 19 bases separated the two germline ends.

This clone appeared a few times. The V and J genes are TRBV21-1 and TRBJ1-6; TRBD1, the table's D call, lacks a check against the DNA. TRBV21-1 is a pseudogene segment. The CDR3 spans 16 residues. The chain's CDR3 is CASSTDDRGDNSPLHF. The DNA for the CDR3 is TGTGCCAGCAGCACGGACGACAGGGGGGATAATTCACCCCTCCACTTT.